Sequencing of this T cell receptor (beta chain) was carried out in a study of blood T cell repertoires in COVID-19. About the research overall: The United States, Italy and Spain were the sources of the acute and convalescent COVID-19 samples. The cDNA or gDNA used as material had been derived from T cells, B-cell-depleted T cells, or PBMCs.

To note about this clone: The same CDR3 also results from other DNA sequences found in this sample.

In the authors' workflow: Estimates of nucleated cell counts were drawn from the amplification of reference gene primers. Sequencing used immunoSEQ multiplex PCR; TCRdb keeps in-frame clones, though not all of them. V, J and clone size are those of that table, while D and trimming were read from the DNA. Of 180,000 or so clones listed, about 86% are singletons. The germline V gene encodes CDR1 MDHEN and CDR2 SYDVKM. V lost 2 bases and J 0 bases, leaving 7 bases between the germline ends. The CDR3 sequence is 14 residues long. The TCR sequence derives from a woman in her twenties or thirties with active or convalescent COVID-19. The specimen sequenced was peripheral blood. The chain joins TRBV28 to TRBJ1-2; D is unclear. The CDR3 coding sequence is TGTGCCAGCAGTTTAGGAGGGACTAACTATGGCTACACCTTC. Translation: CASSLGGTNYGYTF.